This T cell receptor (beta chain) stems from a study of glioma-infiltrating T cells. This clonotype was found many times. Its antigen is unknown. The iRepertoire nested amplicon-rescue multiplex PCR amplified TCR alpha and beta CDR3s from RNA. One entry per CDR3 protein results from TCRdb running MiXCR on the multiplex PCR reads. Among more than 95,000 distinct CDR3 sequences, roughly 23% were seen once, and the ten largest hold 12% to 15%. Whole-study findings and limits: Tissue-blood divergence was below expectation in non-neoplastic patients, above in gliomas.

This clonotype originated in a human donor with low-grade glioma or glioblastoma, undergoing nonglioma brain surgery, or in good health (not recorded which). What was sequenced was glioma tissue, nonneoplastic brain tissue, or PBMCs (not recorded which).

The CDR3 DNA reads TGCAGTGCTAGAGGGACCACTAACACCGGGGAGCTGTTTTTT. It codes for CSARGTTNTGELFF. The chain carries TRBV20-1 and TRBJ2-2; the D is unclear. Trimming left V 1 base short and J 2 bases short, with 8 bases between. Looked up from germline, CDR1 is DFQATT and CDR2 is SNEGSKA (reference sequence). The CDR3 has 14 residues.